This T cell receptor beta chain is drawn from a study of blood T cell repertoires in COVID-19. Across the whole study: Nucleic acid was either cDNA or gDNA, and it came from T cells, B-cell-depleted T cells, or PBMCs.

The CDR3 totals 15 residues. Germline lookup yields CDR1 LGHNA and CDR2 YSLEER. Trimming cost V 4 bases and J 4 bases, with 14 bases left between them. This table comes from immunoSEQ multiplex PCR, and its TCRdb copy is limited to in-frame clones, with some not included. Seen here are approximately 73,000 clones, 86% observed once, and the top ten hold roughly 1.9%. This receptor was identified in a woman aged 60-75 years with acute or convalescent COVID-19. Material: peripheral blood. The chain is built from TRBV4-3 and TRBJ1-5; the D gene is possibly TRBD1 (5 bases). This CDR3 is CASSPGHARNQPQHF. Here the CDR3 DNA reads TGCGCCAGCAGCCCCGGACACGCCAGGAATCAGCCCCAGCATTTT.